This section outlines one T cell receptor (beta chain) sequence together with its context. What it recognizes is unknown. The sample is drawn from a study of T cell responses to AZD1222 COVID-19 vaccine. The study's findings and limits: The span of vaccine-associated CD4 TCRs extended across spike, with dominance at 160-218 and 743-854. Clonal diversity was possibly underestimated, and the donors were mostly white British, with more females. Spike-specific TCR breadth and depth rose after two AZD1222 doses. In the spike-specific TCR repertoire, nearly half reportedly target unmutated variant regions.

Libraries were prepared by immunoSEQ multiplex PCR; TCRdb keeps only in-frame clonotypes and omits some of them. This sample carries about 150,000 clones, 70% to 90% of them seen once, and the ten largest clones take about 8%. This CDR3 has 12 residues. V lost 5 bases, J lost 4 bases, and 8 bases lay in between. Germline CDR1 is MNHEY and CDR2 is SVGEGT. The TCR comes from an adult in good health. The chain combines TRBV6-2 or TRBV6-3 with TRBJ1-1; no clear D gene. The source was peripheral blood, collected on day 0 of AZD1222 vaccination. The CDR3 DNA follows: TGTGCCAGCAGTGCCTGGGGCACTGAAGCTTTCTTT. This sequence encodes CASSAWGTEAFF.